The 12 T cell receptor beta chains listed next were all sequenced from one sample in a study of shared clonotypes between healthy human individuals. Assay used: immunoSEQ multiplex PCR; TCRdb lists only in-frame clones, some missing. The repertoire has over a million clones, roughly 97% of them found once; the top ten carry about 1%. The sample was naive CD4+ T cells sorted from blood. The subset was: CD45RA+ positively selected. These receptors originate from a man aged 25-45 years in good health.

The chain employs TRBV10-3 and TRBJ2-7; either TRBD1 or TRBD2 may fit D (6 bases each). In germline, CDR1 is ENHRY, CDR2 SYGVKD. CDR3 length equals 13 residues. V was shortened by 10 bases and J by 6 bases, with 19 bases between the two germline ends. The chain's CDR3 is CATQGLANGEQYF. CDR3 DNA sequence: TGTGCCACCCAGGGGCTAGCGAATGGCGAGCAGTACTTC.

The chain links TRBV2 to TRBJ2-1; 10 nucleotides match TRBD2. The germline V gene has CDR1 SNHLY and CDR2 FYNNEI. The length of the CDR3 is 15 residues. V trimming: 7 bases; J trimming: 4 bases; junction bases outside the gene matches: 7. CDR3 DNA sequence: TGTGCCAGCACCCAGACTAGCGGGCGGTACAATGAGCAGTTCTTC. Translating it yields CASTQTSGRYNEQFF.

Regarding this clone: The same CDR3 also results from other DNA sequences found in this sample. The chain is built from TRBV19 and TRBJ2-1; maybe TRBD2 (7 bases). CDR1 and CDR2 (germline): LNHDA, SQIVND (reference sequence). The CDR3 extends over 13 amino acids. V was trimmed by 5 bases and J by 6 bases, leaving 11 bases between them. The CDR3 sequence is CASSPGGPNEQFF. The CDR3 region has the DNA TGTGCCAGTAGTCCCGGGGGGCCCAATGAGCAGTTCTTC.

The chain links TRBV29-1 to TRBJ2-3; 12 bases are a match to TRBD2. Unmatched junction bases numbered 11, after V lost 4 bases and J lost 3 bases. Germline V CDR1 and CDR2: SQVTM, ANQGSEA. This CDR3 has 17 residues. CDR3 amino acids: CSVGRLAGARGTDTQYF. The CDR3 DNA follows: TGCAGCGTTGGGAGACTAGCGGGAGCCCGGGGAACAGATACGCAGTATTTT.

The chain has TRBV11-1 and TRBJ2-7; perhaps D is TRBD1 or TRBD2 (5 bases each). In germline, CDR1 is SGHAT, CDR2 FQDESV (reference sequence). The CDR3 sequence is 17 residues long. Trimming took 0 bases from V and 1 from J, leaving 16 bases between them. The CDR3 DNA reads TGTGCCAGCAGCTTAGCGAGGATCCGGGACGGTTCCTACGAGCAGTACTTC. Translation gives CASSLARIRDGSYEQYF. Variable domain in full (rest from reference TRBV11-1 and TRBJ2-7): EAEVAQSPRYKITEKSQAVAFWCDPISGHATLYWYRQILGQGPELLVQFQDESVVDDSQLPKDRFSAERLKGVDSTLKIQPAELGDSAMYLCASSLARIRDGSYEQYFGPGTRLTVT.

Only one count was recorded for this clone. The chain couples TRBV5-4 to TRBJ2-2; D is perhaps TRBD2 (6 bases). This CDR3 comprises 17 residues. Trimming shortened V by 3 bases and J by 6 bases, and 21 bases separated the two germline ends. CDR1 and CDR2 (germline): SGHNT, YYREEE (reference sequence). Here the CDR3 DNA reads TGTGCCAGCAGCTCCCCCCCGGCGGGGTCTGGGGCCGGGGAGCTGTTTTTT. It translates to CASSSPPAGSGAGELFF.

CDR3 in amino acids: CASSWNPYNEQFF. In DNA, the CDR3 is TGTGCCAGCAGTTGGAACCCCTACAATGAGCAGTTCTTC. The chain has TRBV28 and TRBJ2-1; D gene uncertain. The germline CDR1 and CDR2 sequences are MDHEN and SYDVKM. There are 13 residues in the CDR3. Trimming shortened V by 4 bases and J by 2 bases, and 6 bases separated the two germline ends.

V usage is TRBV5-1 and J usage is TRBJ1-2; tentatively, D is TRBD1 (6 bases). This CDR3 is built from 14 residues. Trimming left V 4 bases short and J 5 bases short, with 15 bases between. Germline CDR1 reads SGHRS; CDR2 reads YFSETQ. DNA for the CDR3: TGCGCCAGCAGCAGGGCAGGGGAGCGGTATGGCTACACCTTC. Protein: CASSRAGERYGYTF. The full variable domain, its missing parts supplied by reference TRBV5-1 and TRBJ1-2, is KAGVTQTPRYLIKTRGQQVTLSCSPISGHRSVSWYQQTPGQGLQFLFEYFSETQRNKGNFPGRFSGRQFSNSRSEMNVSTLELGDSALYLCASSRAGERYGYTFGSGTRLTVV.

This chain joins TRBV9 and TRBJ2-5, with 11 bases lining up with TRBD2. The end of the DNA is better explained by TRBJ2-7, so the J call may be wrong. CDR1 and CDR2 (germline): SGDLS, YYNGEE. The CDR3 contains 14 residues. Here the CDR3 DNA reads TGTGCCAGCAGCCCGGCCCTAGCGGGAGGCGAGCAGTACTTC. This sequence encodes CASSPALAGGEQYF.

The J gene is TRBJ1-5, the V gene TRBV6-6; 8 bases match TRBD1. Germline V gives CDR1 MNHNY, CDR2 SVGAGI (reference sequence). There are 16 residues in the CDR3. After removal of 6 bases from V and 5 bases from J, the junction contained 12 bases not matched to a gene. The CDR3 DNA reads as TGTGCCAGCAGAAACCTTCAGGACAGGGACCATCAGCCCCAGCATTTT. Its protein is CASRNLQDRDHQPQHF.

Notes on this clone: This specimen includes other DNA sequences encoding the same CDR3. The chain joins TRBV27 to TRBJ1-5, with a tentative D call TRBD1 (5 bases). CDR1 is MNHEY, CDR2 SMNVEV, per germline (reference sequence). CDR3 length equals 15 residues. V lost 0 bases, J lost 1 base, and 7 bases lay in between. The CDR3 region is CASSLSRQSNQPQHF. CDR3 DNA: TGTGCCAGCAGTTTATCCCGACAGAGCAATCAGCCCCAGCATTTT.

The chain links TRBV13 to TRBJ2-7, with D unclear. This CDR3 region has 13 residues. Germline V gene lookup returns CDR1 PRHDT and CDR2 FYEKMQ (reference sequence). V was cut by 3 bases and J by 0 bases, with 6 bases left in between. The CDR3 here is CASSFGPSYEQYF. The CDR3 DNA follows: TGTGCCAGCAGCTTCGGTCCCTCCTACGAGCAGTACTTC.